The T cell receptor beta chain under discussion was sequenced for a study of cytomegalovirus exposure and HLA in healthy donors (dated by TCRdb to 2017 to 2019). Concerning the study at large: According to an earlier analysis of 587 of the donors, about 179 million T cells yielded 95 million to 140 million unique TCR beta sequences and more than 250 Gb of sequence data. The T cell repertoires of under 700 subjects were profiled by immunosequencing and related to cytomegalovirus serostatus. A few DR-DQ haplotypes were treated as single units for association and clustering because of strong linkage in the cohort. All discovery cohort repertoires had been generated using a single sequencing platform. Typing coverage differed by locus: A, B, C, DRB1 and DQB1 were typed in about 620-640 donors, DQA1 in around 500, DPA1 in 600 to 610, and DPB1 in roughly 450. Class I and class II HLA loci were covered by the typing at four-digit resolution. About 310 gigabases of sequencing data and 80 million or so unique TCR sequences were included in an early release covering 550 to 800 HLA-typed donors. Rather than using new phenotypic data, the later analysis identified candidate immune exposures from TCR beta sequences and from how often those sequences occurred across donors. A later genetic analysis took genome-wide SNP genotypes for about 65% of the roughly 670 donors and used that subset as a discovery cohort. A separate validation cohort of 100 to 150 different subjects was used in addition to the roughly 640-subject first cohort. To decide whether each TCR beta V gene segment behaved as functional or pseudogenic, an earlier analysis of approximately 590 of the donors relied on high-throughput TCR beta sequencing. Among the approximately 400 genotyped donors, about 85% belonged to the genetic ancestry cluster associated with self-reported Caucasian donors. Among roughly 400 genotyped donors of the cohort, an average of around 220,000 unique TCR beta nucleotide sequences was sequenced per donor, of which about 20% were non-productive. The study was designed to test whether signatures of past pathogen exposure could be identified by cataloging public T cell receptors. Donor age, sex, ethnicity and CMV serostatus were collected together with the repertoire data. A later analysis re-examined previously published TCR beta repertoires from 500 to 700 donors and added high-resolution HLA genotyping to investigate patterns of TCR occurrence. High-throughput TCR immunosequencing, statistical association of individual TCRs with disease status, and machine learning were combined to predict cytomegalovirus infection status.

V ends up 4 bases short and J 8 bases short, with an unmatched junction base count of 8. Its CDR3 holds 14 amino acids, cysteine through phenylalanine. Here the CDR3 DNA is all that survives: 42 bases in frame from base 1. The germline V gene supplies CDR1 KGHSH and CDR2 LQKENI. The cohort consisted of fewer than 700 healthy bone marrow donors. At the time of sampling, all cohort members were nominally healthy, though unrecorded immune exposures were likely present. The donor was CMV seronegative and belonged to the group of roughly 330 seronegative cohort members. Every donor gave a peripheral blood sample, and the peripheral blood mononuclear cells from that sample were used for TCR beta sequencing. Genomic DNA was extracted from the blood cell samples with the Qiagen DNeasy Blood Extraction Kit. Library method: the immunoSEQ multiplex PCR assay. A mixture of 60 forward primers for TCR Vbeta segments and 13 reverse primers for TCR Jbeta segments was used in the multiplex PCR. The CDR3 region of rearranged TCR beta genes was amplified from genomic DNA by a multiplex PCR assay. On the Illumina HiSeq System, the amplified TCR beta libraries were sequenced as 87-base-pair reads. From the authors' description of their analysis: Across the 670 or so repertoires, a later analysis counted 75 million to 90 million unique TCR beta chains, roughly 11 million of which were shared by at least two donors. Raw reads were error-corrected and collapsed into unique sequences with a nearest-neighbor algorithm that merged closely related sequences to remove PCR and sequencing errors. CDR3 sequences were aligned to IMGT reference sequences to assign V, D and J gene segments. For a sequence to be retained, a match of at least six nucleotides to both a V gene segment and a J gene segment was required. Rearrangements were classified as productive when the CDR3 lacked stop codons and remained in frame with V and J, and all other rearrangements were classified as non-productive. Following IMGT convention, CDR3 was defined as the stretch from the second conserved V-encoded cysteine to the conserved J-encoded phenylalanine. Sequences without an unambiguous match to a single V gene segment were excluded from the earlier analysis of several hundred of the donors. In an earlier analysis of several hundred of the donors, V segments were called functional above 56.7% productive rearrangements and were called segregating when the between-donor standard deviation exceeded 5%. To diagnose cytomegalovirus status from the catalog of TCR beta chain sequences, a statistical classification framework was built. V and J gene assignment, in a later analysis, came from comparing TCR nucleotide sequences with IMGT/GENE-DB human TR gene sequences. The TCRdist pipeline was used in a later analysis to assign CDR3 sequences and most-parsimonious VDJ recombination scenarios. In a later analysis, each TCR beta chain was defined by its CDR3 amino acid sequence together with its V-gene family, and reads without a unique V-gene family were excluded. To address suspected cross-contamination and a sequencing artifact, a later analysis removed a few hundred highly shared, low-generation-probability nucleotide sequences. In a later analysis, a clonal expansion index was calculated for each public chain from normalized within-repertoire ranks of inferred template counts. In a later analysis, generation probabilities were computed using a VDJ recombination model fitted to out-of-frame rearrangements, and the results were checked against IGoR. A later analysis scored TCR-TCR, TCR-HLA and TCR-CMV co-occurrence with hypergeometric tests, applying a repertoire-size bias correction to TCR pairs. In a later analysis, false discovery rates were estimated by permuting HLA or CMV assignments 20 times. In a later analysis, co-occurring TCRs were grouped using DBSCAN, and TCRdist sequence similarity was added for clustering within HLA-allele-positive subsets. Repertoires with fewer than 30,000 or more than 120,000 public chains were left out of co-occurrence clustering, as were five repertoires with anomalous nucleotide sharing. TCRdb took over this immuneACCESS table, retaining in-frame rearrangements with V and J assigned. Such tables are incomplete; in checked studies, under half of the missing clones stem from an unresolved V gene, and the remainder is unexplained. V, J and clone size are those of that table, while D and trimming were read from the DNA. A total of about 41,000 clones appear in this sample, over 70% of them only once. The ten largest clones capture about 2.5% of the sample.

Comment on this clone: Its cognate antigen has yet to be identified. Base qualities are not recorded, but no much larger clone differs from it by a single base.

The full study reports these points: A later analysis found that most CMV-associated TCR beta chains appeared HLA-restricted, with HLA associations seemingly driven largely by CMV exposure. A further reported finding was that TCR beta sequences accurately predicted the HLA-A and HLA-B alleles for most subjects in the first cohort. HLA typing was unavailable for some donors at each locus, so association tests used only the typed subset. Assigning TCR associations to individual alleles was difficult when HLA alleles, especially DR and DQ, strongly co-occurred. Several of the top co-occurrence clusters appeared to be linked to parvovirus B19, influenza, CMV and Epstein-Barr virus, according to a later analysis. The authors suggested that the approach could potentially be generalized to other disease states and immunological phenotypes. Some IMGT-functional V segments, including TRBV6-2 and TRBV6-3, could not be told apart with the 87-base-pair reads, so those segments were excluded. Linkage disequilibrium might explain the correlated functional status among segregating V segments, but an unknown experimental factor could not be excluded. In a later analysis, HLA-associated TCR beta chains showed more clonal expansion and lower generation probabilities than non-associated chains that were equally common. In both the original and validation cohorts, the classifier was reported to diagnose cytomegalovirus status with high specificity and sensitivity. Because counts were too low, about 17 rarely observed V segments, including chromosome 9 orphons, were excluded from the earlier analysis of around 590 of the donors. Compared with the 666-donor mean, donors in an Asian-associated ancestry cluster had fewer N-insertions in productive TCRs, according to a later genetic analysis. According to a later analysis, TCR association rates differed among HLA loci, with DRB1 alleles showing the most associated TCRs and HLA-C alleles showing the fewest. A cluster of highly shared sequence variants was judged likely to be a technical artifact of the sequencing pipeline. Roughly uniform sequencing depth across donors was assumed in presence/absence analyses, although this assumption may not hold. Most TCR sequences were seen in very few donors, while some public TCRs were found in many individuals. Immune exposure information for the cohort was limited to CMV serostatus. A later genetic analysis associated a missense DCLRE1C variant with V-gene and J-gene trimming of TCR beta chains, and an independent cohort replicated the association. In this cohort, only TCR beta chains were sequenced, and detectable features were limited by the absence of alpha or paired-chain data. The study gave a list of 150 to 200 TCR beta chains associated with cytomegalovirus. In an earlier analysis of more than 450 of the donors, most TCR beta V segments were observed in productive rearrangements about 90% or about 30% of the time, broadly matching IMGT annotations. At a false discovery rate of 0.05, a later analysis linked some 18,000 TCR beta sequences to specific HLA alleles. Three of the identified cytomegalovirus-associated TCR beta chains were confirmed in vitro to be specific for cytomegalovirus antigens.

The specimen was PBMCs. The receptor's source is a man aged 45 to 65 in good health and CMV-seronegative. The V gene is TRBV18 and the J gene is TRBJ2-1; 7 bases in between match TRBD2. CDR3 sequence: CASSLLGGRDEQFF. The nucleotides are TGTGCCAGCTCACTGTTAGGCGGGAGAGATGAGCAGTTCTTC.